This T cell receptor (beta chain) was identified in a study of CD8 T cells in Susac syndrome. Study outcomes and limitations: The study conceded that its TCR sequencing and HLA analysis involved relatively few individuals.

CDR3 size: 16 residues. Germline trimming cut 2 bases from V and 2 bases from J; bases unmatched to any gene: 5. The study sequenced TCR beta in blood CD8+ and CD4+ T cells. The multiple sclerosis controls were treatment-naive patients, and their relapsing-remitting disease was stable or active. A few counts support this clonotype. Its antigen is currently unknown. The RNA input was about 0.45 to 1 ug, and it was reverse transcribed with random hexamers. Across 54 Vbeta and 13 Jbeta, TCR beta CDR3 was amplified with immunoSEQ multiplex PCR. One entry per CDR3 protein, called by TCRdb with MiXCR from the immunoSEQ multiplex PCR reads. The sample consists of about 290,000 distinct CDR3 sequences, 65% to 90% of them appearing once.

The V gene is TRBV12-3 or TRBV12-4, the J gene TRBJ2-5, with 10 positions matching TRBD2. This TCR was recovered from a human donor with multiple sclerosis. Sequencing input: CD8+ T cells from PBMCs. The CDR3 DNA follows: TGTGCCAGCAGTTTACTAGCGGGAGATTCGCAAGAGACCCAGTACTTC. This translates into CASSLLAGDSQETQYF.